The subject of this entry is one T cell receptor (beta chain). Assay used: immunoSEQ multiplex PCR; TCRdb lists only in-frame clones, some missing. The sample holds around 77,000 clones, more than 75% seen once. The data originate from a study of blood T cell repertoires in COVID-19. This CDR3 contains 15 residues. The germline CDR1 and CDR2 sequences are MNHEY and SMNVEV (reference sequence). Trimming removed 1 base from V and 4 bases from J; junction bases left unmatched: 5. The sequence was collected from a woman older than 75 with active or convalescent COVID-19. Sequencing used peripheral blood. The chain employs TRBV27 and TRBJ2-3, with 7 positions matching TRBD2. CDR3 bases: TGTGCCAGCAGTTTATACGGGGGGTGGGCAGATACGCAGTATTTT. Its protein product is CASSLYGGWADTQYF.